The 27 T cell receptor beta chains presented below share a single source sample, sequenced in a study of breast tumors, draining lymph nodes, adjacent tissues (dated by TCRdb to 2016 to 2017). Libraries were prepared through multiplex PCR. TCRdb names Illumina HiSeq 2000 as the instrument used. TCRdb applied fastp at Q25 and MiXCR to the public reads, then kept only in-frame beta chains. Each entry merges the rows of one CDR3 protein and shows their most common DNA and genes. The table for this sample lists tens of thousands of distinct CDR3 sequences; approximately 49% of them were counted only once. The ten largest clonotypes hold roughly 8% of the sample. The sample consisted of breast tumor tissue. The receptor source for this set is a female donor with breast cancer. Some clones in this sample may be carry-over from other donors' samples.

This chain uses TRBV4-1 with TRBJ2-7, with 13 nucleotides matching TRBD2. Looked up from germline, CDR1 is MGHRA and CDR2 is YSYEKL. V shed 0 bases and J 3 bases; nucleotides not matched to a gene: 11. The CDR3 has 19 amino acids. The CDR3 coding sequence is TGCGCCAGCAGCCAAGAGGGGGCCGGGACTAGCGGGAACAACTACGAGCAGTACTTC. Protein sequence: CASSQEGAGTSGNNYEQYF.

This clonotype was seen at least ten times. A read error is possible here, since a much larger clone lies one base away. The CDR3 protein is CSAGHAGGITEQFF. In nucleotides, the CDR3 is TGCAGTGCTGGTCACGCGGGAGGGATCACTGAGCAGTTCTTC. The chain carries TRBV20-1 and TRBJ2-1; 9 nucleotides align to TRBD2. CDR3 size: 14 residues. Germline V gene lookup returns CDR1 DFQATT and CDR2 SNEGSKA (reference sequence). The V segment lost 5 bases and the J segment 9 bases; nucleotides outside the gene matches: 11.

This clonotype is labeled medium-sized (0.01 to 0.1%). The genes are TRBV7-8 and TRBJ2-1; 7 nucleotides line up with TRBD2. This CDR3 is 14 amino acids long. CDR1 is SGHVS and CDR2 is FQNEAQ in the germline V gene. Germline trimming cut 8 bases from V and 2 bases from J; bases unmatched to any gene: 6. CDR3 nucleotide sequence: TGTGCCAGCGGCCACAGCGGGACCTACAATGAGCAGTTCTTC. Its protein product is CASGHSGTYNEQFF.

This clonotype was counted at least ten times. The chain carries TRBV25-1 and TRBJ1-2; maybe TRBD1 (5 bases). The CDR3 loop spans 15 amino acids. Between the trimmed V and J ends, which lost 8 bases and 5 bases, there was a span of 21 bases. Germline lookup yields CDR1 MGHDK and CDR2 SYGVNS. The CDR3, as DNA: TGTGCCAGCCCGTACGGGCAGGGCCGGCCATATGGCTACACCTTC. Its translation: CASPYGQGRPYGYTF.

The sample holds many counts of this clonotype. The rearrangement links TRBV11-1 to TRBJ1-6; the D gene is possibly TRBD1 (5 bases). CDR1 is SGHAT and CDR2 is FQDESV in the germline V gene (reference sequence). The CDR3 sequence is 14 residues long. Trimming removed 5 bases from V and 13 bases from J, with 18 bases in between. The CDR3 DNA is TGTGCCAGCAGCCTAACAGGAAATACTTCGCCCCTCCACTTT. Translation: CASSLTGNTSPLHF.

This clonotype has just one count. The rearrangement uses TRBV5-6 and TRBJ1-1; D may be TRBD1 (5 bases). V was cut by 3 bases and J by 1 base, with 19 bases left in between. This CDR3 region has 17 residues. Germline lookup yields CDR1 SGHDT and CDR2 YYEEEE. The CDR3 nucleotides read TGTGCCAGCAGCTCCCTTCGGACAATGGGGCGGAACACTGAAGCTTTCTTT. It translates to CASSSLRTMGRNTEAFF. Using reference TRBV5-6 and TRBJ1-1 for the parts outside the CDR3, the full variable domain is DAGVTQSPTHLIKTRGQQVTLRCSPKSGHDTVSWYQQALGQGPQFIFQYYEEEERQRGNFPDRFSGHQFPNYSSELNVNALLLGDSALYLCASSSLRTMGRNTEAFFGQGTRLTVV.

This clonotype has a count of ten or more. The genes are TRBV20-1 and TRBJ2-2, with TRBD2 as a possible D gene (5 bases). The germline V gene has CDR1 DFQATT and CDR2 SNEGSKA (reference sequence). V was pared by 0 bases and J by 3 bases, with 23 bases between. This CDR3 spans 19 amino acids. The CDR3 DNA sequence: TGCAGTGCTAGAGACCTGGGCTGGACTGGGGTGCCCCACACCGGGGAGCTGTTTTTT. Amino acid sequence: CSARDLGWTGVPHTGELFF.

This clonotype was seen at least ten times. The rearrangement joins TRBV12-3 or TRBV12-4 to TRBJ2-7; TRBD1 aligns across 10 bases. The V gene end was trimmed by 5 bases and the J gene end by 1 base; junction bases not matched to a gene: 5. The CDR3 is 15 residues long. The CDR3 region has the DNA TGTGCCAGCAGTCTCCGGGACAGGGGATCCTACGAGCAGTACTTC. This encodes CASSLRDRGSYEQYF.

For this clonotype: It may be a read error: a sequence one base away is much more abundant. The V gene is TRBV6-4, the J gene TRBJ2-1; 11 nucleotides line up with TRBD2. The CDR3 extends over 15 amino acids. CDR1 is MRHNA and CDR2 is SNTAGT in the germline V gene. The DNA of the CDR3 is TGTGCCAGCAGTCGCGGGACTAGCGGCTACGATGAGCAGTTCTTC. Its translation: CASSRGTSGYDEQFF.

This clonotype was found many times. This may stem from a read error, because a much larger clone lies one nucleotide away. V gene TRBV6-1 combines with J gene TRBJ1-5, with D perhaps matching TRBD1 (6 bases). There are 15 residues in the CDR3. CDR1 is MNHNS and CDR2 is SASEGT in the germline V gene. V was cut by 8 bases and J by 5 bases, with 19 bases left in between. CDR3 nucleotides: TGTGCCAGCCAGCGCGGCGCGGCAGGGGATCAGCCCCAGCATTTT. Amino acid sequence: CASQRGAAGDQPQHF.

V usage is TRBV15 and J usage is TRBJ1-5; possibly TRBD1 for D (5 bases). CDR1 and CDR2 (germline): LNHNV, YYDKDF (reference sequence). Trimming cost V 0 bases and J 5 bases, with 8 bases left between them. This CDR3 spans 14 amino acids. The DNA for the CDR3 is TGTGCCACCAGCAGAGATTCAGGGTATCAGCCCCAGCATTTT. This sequence encodes CATSRDSGYQPQHF.

V gene TRBV5-1 combines with J gene TRBJ2-2, with 12 bases lining up with TRBD2. The trim removed 4 bases at V and 1 base at J, leaving 5 bases unmatched. Germline assignment: CDR1 SGHRS and CDR2 YFSETQ. The CDR3 is 17 residues long. The CDR3 region has the DNA TGCGCCAGCAGCAAACTAGCGGGAGGACAGAACACCGGGGAGCTGTTTTTT. Its translation: CASSKLAGGQNTGELFF.

In this sample, this clonotype turned up many times. The V call is TRBV5-1, the J call TRBJ2-1, with a weak D call TRBD1 (5 bases). The CDR3 is 16 residues long. V lost 4 bases and J lost 2, with 16 bases in between. Per germline, CDR1 SGHRS and CDR2 YFSETQ. This chain's CDR3 is CASSLGHLGTYNEQFF. The DNA for the CDR3 is TGCGCCAGCAGCCTAGGACACTTAGGCACCTACAATGAGCAGTTCTTC.

This clonotype came up once. A much larger clonotype is one base distant, so this may be a read error. The chain carries TRBV7-4 and TRBJ2-7, with 8 bases aligning to TRBD2. CDR1 and CDR2 (germline): SGHVT, SQSDAQ. This CDR3 has 16 residues. CDR3 bases: TGTGCCAGCAGTTTGGTGGAGGAAGCGGGAGTACACGAGCAGTGCTTC. Translation gives CASSLVEEAGVHEQCF.

This clonotype qualifies as medium-sized (0.01 to 0.1%). A much more abundant neighbour one base away suggests this may be a read error. The V call is TRBV6-2 or TRBV6-3, the J call TRBJ2-3; no definite D call. Per germline, CDR1 MNHEY and CDR2 SVGEGT. The length of the CDR3 is 14 residues. V lost 5 bases to trimming and J lost 0 bases, with 9 bases between them. CDR3 nucleotide sequence: TGTGCCAGCAGTCCCGGACGGAGCACAGATACGCAGTATTTT. Amino acid sequence: CASSPGRSTDTQYF.

This clonotype was detected only once. The chain combines TRBV25-1 with TRBJ2-3; no reliable D call. Germline V CDR1 and CDR2: MGHDK, SYGVNS. This CDR3 is built from 14 residues. V was shortened by 10 bases and J by 3 bases, with 17 bases between the two germline ends. The CDR3 nucleotides are TGTGCCACCCAGAAGGGCAGTCTGACAGATACGCAGTATTTT. Protein sequence: CATQKGSLTDTQYF.

This sequence joins TRBV20-1 and TRBJ2-7; TRBD2 is a possible D gene (6 bases). CDR3 size: 17 residues. V lost 1 base and J 0 bases, leaving 19 bases between the germline ends. Looked up from germline, CDR1 is DFQATT and CDR2 is SNEGSKA (reference sequence). CDR3 residues: CSARARPSAAFSYEQYF. CDR3 nucleotide sequence: TGCAGTGCTAGAGCCCGCCCTAGCGCGGCATTCTCCTACGAGCAGTACTTC.

The chain combines TRBV5-6 with TRBJ1-2; D unresolved. The CDR3 runs to 12 residues. CDR1 SGHDT and CDR2 YYEEEE come from the germline V gene. The germline V and J ends were trimmed by 0 bases and 8 bases, with 8 bases remaining between them. This CDR3 is CASSLAARGYTF. For the CDR3, the DNA is TGTGCCAGCAGCTTGGCGGCGAGGGGCTACACCTTC. The variable domain in full, with the rest retrieved from reference TRBV5-6 and TRBJ1-2, is DAGVTQSPTHLIKTRGQQVTLRCSPKSGHDTVSWYQQALGQGPQFIFQYYEEEERQRGNFPDRFSGHQFPNYSSELNVNALLLGDSALYLCASSLAARGYTFGSGTRLTVV.

The V call is TRBV29-1, the J call TRBJ1-2; D may be TRBD1 (5 bases). Germline V gene lookup returns CDR1 SQVTM and CDR2 ANQGSEA. The CDR3 has 15 amino acids. Trimming left V 6 bases short and J 4 bases short, with 21 bases between. The CDR3 nucleotides are TGCAGCGTCACGGGACTAGCGGGGGATAGCTATGGCTACACCTTC. Translating gives CSVTGLAGDSYGYTF. The full variable domain, with the rest looked up from reference TRBV29-1 and TRBJ1-2, is SAVISQKPSRDICQRGTSLTIQCQVDSQVTMMFWYRQQPGQSLTLIATANQGSEATYESGFVIDKFPISRPNLTFSTLTVSNMSPEDSSIYLCSVTGLAGDSYGYTFGSGTRLTVV.

CDR3 DNA: TGCAGTGCTAGAGGGACTAGCGGGGGCTCGAACACCGGGGAGCTGTTTTTT. It yields the protein CSARGTSGGSNTGELFF. The chain combines TRBV20-1 with TRBJ2-2, with TRBD2 identical over 13 bases. The CDR3 consists of 17 residues. The trim removed 1 base at V and 0 bases at J, leaving 2 bases unmatched. Germline lookup yields CDR1 DFQATT and CDR2 SNEGSKA (reference sequence).

This clonotype counts as medium-sized. The chain is built from TRBV11-2 and TRBJ2-1, with 11 nucleotides matching TRBD2. Germline-derived CDR1 and CDR2 are SGHAT and FQNNGV. The junction had 2 bases not matched to a gene; V was cut back by 1 base and J by 6 bases. There are 15 residues in the CDR3. CDR3 sequence reads: CASSLGLAGTNEQFF. The DNA of the CDR3 is TGTGCCAGCAGCTTAGGACTAGCGGGGACCAATGAGCAGTTCTTC.

The chain joins TRBV10-3 to TRBJ1-5; 7 bases are shared with TRBD1. Germline trimming cut 6 bases from V and 3 bases from J; bases unmatched to any gene: 2. This CDR3 contains 13 residues. CDR1 and CDR2 from the germline V gene are ENHRY and SYGVKD. The CDR3 protein is CAISGTVNQPQHF. The CDR3 DNA sequence: TGTGCCATCAGCGGGACAGTCAATCAGCCCCAGCATTTT.

The V call is TRBV29-1, the J call TRBJ1-2; D gene ambiguous. Looked up from germline, CDR1 is SQVTM and CDR2 is ANQGSEA. V was shortened by 6 bases and J by 8 bases, with 19 bases between the two germline ends. The CDR3 extends over 13 amino acids. This chain's CDR3 is CSVSLTEIYGYTF. The CDR3 DNA reads as TGCAGCGTCTCATTGACGGAGATATACGGCTACACCTTC.

The chain combines TRBV11-2 with TRBJ2-5; D remains unclear. CDR3 length equals 14 residues. V was clipped by 3 bases and J by 3 bases, with 11 bases between them. Germline assignment: CDR1 SGHAT and CDR2 FQNNGV. The CDR3 bases are TGTGCCAGCAGCTTTTCTAACTGGAAAGAGACCCAGTACTTC. Its protein is CASSFSNWKETQYF.

This clonotype came up many times. The CDR3 sequence: CASRPLSVPYEQYF. The CDR3 DNA follows: TGTGCCAGCAGGCCCCTTAGCGTGCCCTACGAGCAGTACTTC. The gene calls are TRBV6-1 and TRBJ2-7; tentative D call: TRBD2 (5 bases). The CDR3 has 14 residues. Deletions cut 6 bases from V and 2 bases from J, with 14 bases between. The V gene's germline CDR1 is MNHNS and CDR2 SASEGT.

The sample holds one count of this clonotype. The CDR3 spells CASSLGGNTGELFF. The CDR3 region has the DNA TGCGCCAGCAGCTTGGGAGGGAACACCGGGGAGCTGTTTTTT. This chain links TRBV5-1 with TRBJ2-2, with D uncertain. CDR1 and CDR2 (germline): SGHRS, YFSETQ. Between the trimmed V and J ends, which lost 0 bases and 1 base, there was a span of 4 bases. The CDR3 consists of 14 residues.

The table lists this clonotype with many counts. This rearrangement joins TRBV10-3 to TRBJ2-6; D gene ambiguous. CDR3 size: 15 residues. Germline V CDR1 and CDR2: ENHRY, SYGVKD. V was pared by 4 bases and J by 1 base, with 8 bases between. CDR3 nucleotide sequence: TGTGCCATCAGTGTGGAAGGGTCTGGGGCCAACGTCCTGACTTTC. Translating gives CAISVEGSGANVLTF.